The entry below gives a single TCR beta chain sequence along with its context. These data originate in a study of T-cell reconstitution after alpha-beta-depleted transplantation in children. The CDR3 totals 16 residues. Trimming took 5 bases from V and 1 from J; bases not matched to a gene: 8. A library of TCRbeta sequences, prepared with unique molecular identifiers, was generated. TCRdb reprocessed the PCR reads via MiXCR and lists one record per CDR3 protein. Here the sample spans about 200,000 distinct CDR3 sequences, 7% to 9% being singletons. The J gene is TRBJ2-7, the V gene TRBV12-3 or TRBV12-4; 10 bases are a match to TRBD1. This TCR was sampled from a male patient aged 2 to 10 who had a stem cell transplant for acute myeloid leukemia, so the T cells may come from the graft donor. Sequencing used PBMCs, mostly from graft donor cells, obtained 360 days after TCRalphabeta/CD19-depleted stem cell transplant. Written as DNA, the CDR3 is TGTGCCAGCAGTAGGAATCCGGGACAGGGGTCCTACGAGCAGTACTTC. Residues: CASSRNPGQGSYEQYF.